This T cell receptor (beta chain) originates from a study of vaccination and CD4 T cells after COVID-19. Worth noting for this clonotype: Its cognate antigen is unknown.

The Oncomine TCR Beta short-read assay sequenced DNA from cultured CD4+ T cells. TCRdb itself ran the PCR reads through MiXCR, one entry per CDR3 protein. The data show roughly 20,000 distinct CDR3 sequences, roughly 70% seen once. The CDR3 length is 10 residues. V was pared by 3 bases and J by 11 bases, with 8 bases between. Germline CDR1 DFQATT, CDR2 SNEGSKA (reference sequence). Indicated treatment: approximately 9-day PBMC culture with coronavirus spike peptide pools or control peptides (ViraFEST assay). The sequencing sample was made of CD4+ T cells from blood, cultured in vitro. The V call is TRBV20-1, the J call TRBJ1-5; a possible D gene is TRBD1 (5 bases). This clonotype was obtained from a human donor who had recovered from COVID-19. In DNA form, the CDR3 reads TGCAGTGCTAGTCCCAGGGCCCAGCATTTT. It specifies CSASPRAQHF.